This T cell receptor beta chain was sequenced during a study of blood T cell repertoires in COVID-19 (TCRdb year 2020). Broadly, across the study: The collaborator samples originated in the United States, Italy and Spain and spanned the acute and convalescent phases of COVID-19. The repertoires were made available in a free public database intended to serve as a resource for research on the immune response to SARS-CoV-2. The material from the prospective study consisted of cDNA or gDNA derived from T cells, B-cell-depleted T cells, or PBMCs. The sample metadata nearly always contained a de-identified subject ID, COVID-19 status, age in years and sex. Where available, HLA class I and class II types were obtained from metadata supplied by the sample provider rather than from assay-based typing. Samples were obtained from the ongoing ImmuneRACE study (first 160 participants) and from roughly 1,300 subjects provided by 6 global collaborators. Subjects who had been exposed to COVID-19, were actively infected with it, or had recovered from it provided the deeply sampled blood TCRbeta repertoires that made up the dataset. Overall study outcomes, separate from this receptor: Clinical and demographic metadata were provided uncurated, with the amount varying by source and participant.

TCRbeta CDR3 regions were amplified from genomic DNA by means of the immunoSEQ Assay, a bias-controlled multiplex PCR. The paper's processing steps were these. The number of nucleated cells in each sample was estimated by amplification of reference gene primers within the assay. To quantify the absolute abundance of each unique TCRbeta CDR3 rearrangement, sequence reads were collapsed and filtered. Productive Simpson clonality was computed per sample as the square root of Simpson's diversity index over productive rearrangements. Here the immuneACCESS table is served through TCRdb, limited to in-frame sequences with V and J called. Missing clones are a known gap in these copies; in checked studies unresolved V genes cover under half, and the rest lacks a known reason. V and J calls and clone size are given by that table; D and trimming were obtained from the DNA. This sample lists around 230,000 clones; 75% to 85% were detected once. Of the sample, about 2.3% is held by the ten largest clones.

Comments on this clone: No antigen is known for it. No much larger clone exists at a distance of one base, and base qualities are not known.

A second Seattle source provided samples from volunteer blood donors who had recovered from COVID-19. Whole blood was collected in K2EDTA tubes by collaborating institutions according to the institutions' own protocols. Collaborator samples were shipped for TCRbeta analysis as frozen whole blood, isolated PBMCs, or DNA extracted from either sample type. CDR1 GTSNPN and CDR2 SVGIG were looked up in the germline V gene (reference sequence). The CDR3 has 13 amino acids, counting the end cysteine and phenylalanine. Of the read, only the CDR3 DNA is kept; its 39 bases are in frame from base 1. V is pruned by 7 bases and J by 6 bases, leaving 8 bases of the junction without a gene match.

This sequence was found in a man in his forties who had recovered from COVID-19. In this chain, TRBV30 is recombined with TRBJ1-4; the central 7 bases match TRBD1. Input material: peripheral blood. The sequence in DNA is TGTGCCTCGTCTACAGGGGAAGATGAAAAACTGTTTTTT. This codes for CASSTGEDEKLFF.